This T cell receptor beta chain was identified in a study of regulatory and conventional T cells in RAG deficiency. Whole-study findings and limits: Patient subsets had shorter CDR3s; Omenn Treg-Tconv overlap exceeded 85%.

A remark on this clone: Its antigen is unknown.

Genomic DNA came from blood conventional CD4+ T cells gated CD25-low CD127-high. Germline-derived CDR1 and CDR2 are SEHNR and FQNEAQ (reference sequence). Trimming took off 1 base at V and 5 bases at J, with 11 bases between the two ends. There are 14 residues in the CDR3. Profiling relied on immunoSEQ multiplex PCR, and the TCRdb table lists in-frame clones only, not all of them. The table includes 20,000 to 25,000 clones, nearly 96% detected once. This same sample was also taken into another study, of regulatory T cells. Per that study: The PCR used 52 TRBV and 13 TRBJ primers. Skewed V and J usage and few unique V-J pairs marked patient repertoires, most in Tregs.

The chain couples TRBV7-9 to TRBJ1-2; D is possibly TRBD1 (6 bases). This receptor was identified in a human donor in good health. Sample: CD25- CD4+ T cells sorted from blood. This CDR3 is CASSLDGQRYGYTF. DNA of the CDR3: TGTGCCAGCAGCTTAGACGGACAGAGATATGGCTACACCTTC.